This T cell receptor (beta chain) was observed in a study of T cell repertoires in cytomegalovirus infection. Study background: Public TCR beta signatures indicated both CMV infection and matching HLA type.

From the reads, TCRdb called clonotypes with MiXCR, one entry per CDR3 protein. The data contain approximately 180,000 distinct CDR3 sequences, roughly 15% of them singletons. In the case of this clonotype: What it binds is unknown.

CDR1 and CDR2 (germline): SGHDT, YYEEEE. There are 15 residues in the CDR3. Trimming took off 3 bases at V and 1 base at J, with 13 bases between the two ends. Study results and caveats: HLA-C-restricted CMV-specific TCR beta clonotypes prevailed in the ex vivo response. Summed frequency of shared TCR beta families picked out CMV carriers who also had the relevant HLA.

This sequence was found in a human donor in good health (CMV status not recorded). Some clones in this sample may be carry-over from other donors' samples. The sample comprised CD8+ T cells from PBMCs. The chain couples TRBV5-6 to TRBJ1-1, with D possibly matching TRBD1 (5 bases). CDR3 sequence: CASSYAPTANTEAFF. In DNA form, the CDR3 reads TGTGCCAGCAGCTACGCGCCGACAGCGAACACTGAAGCTTTCTTT. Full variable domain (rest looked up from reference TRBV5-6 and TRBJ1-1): DAGVTQSPTHLIKTRGQQVTLRCSPKSGHDTVSWYQQALGQGPQFIFQYYEEEERQRGNFPDRFSGHQFPNYSSELNVNALLLGDSALYLCASSYAPTANTEAFFGQGTRLTVV.